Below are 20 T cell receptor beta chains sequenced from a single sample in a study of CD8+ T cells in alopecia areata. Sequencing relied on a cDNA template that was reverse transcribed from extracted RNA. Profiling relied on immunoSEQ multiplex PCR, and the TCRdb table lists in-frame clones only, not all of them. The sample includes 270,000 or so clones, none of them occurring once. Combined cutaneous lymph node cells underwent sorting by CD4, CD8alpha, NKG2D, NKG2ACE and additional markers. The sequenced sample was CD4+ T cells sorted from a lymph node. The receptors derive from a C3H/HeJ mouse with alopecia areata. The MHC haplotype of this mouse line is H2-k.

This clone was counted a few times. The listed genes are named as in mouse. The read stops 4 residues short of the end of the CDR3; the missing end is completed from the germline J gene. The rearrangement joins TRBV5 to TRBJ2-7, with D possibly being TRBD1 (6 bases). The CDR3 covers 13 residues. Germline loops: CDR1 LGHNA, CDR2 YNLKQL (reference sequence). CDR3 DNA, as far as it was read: TGTGCCAGCAGCCAAGATAACAGGGAT. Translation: CASSQDNRD. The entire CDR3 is CASSQDNRDEQYF.

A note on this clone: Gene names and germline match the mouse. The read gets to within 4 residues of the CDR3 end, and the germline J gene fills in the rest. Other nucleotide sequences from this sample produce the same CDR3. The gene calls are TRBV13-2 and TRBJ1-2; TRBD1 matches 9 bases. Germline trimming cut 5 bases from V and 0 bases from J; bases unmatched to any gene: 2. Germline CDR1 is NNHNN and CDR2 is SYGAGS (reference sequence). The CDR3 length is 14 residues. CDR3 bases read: TGTGCCAGCGGGAGACAGGGGGCAAACTCC. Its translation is CASGRQGANS. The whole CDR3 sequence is CASGRQGANSDYTF.

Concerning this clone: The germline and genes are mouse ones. The CDR3: CTCSVGLGSYEQYF. The part of the CDR3 DNA that was read is TGCACCTGCAGTGTCGGACTGGGCTCCTAT. The rearrangement links TRBV1 to TRBJ2-7, with 8 bases lining up with TRBD2. The sequence runs out 4 residues before the end of the CDR3; the remainder is reconstructed from the germline J gene. V lost 4 bases and J lost 0; bases outside the gene matches: 2. The CDR3 totals 14 residues. The germline gives CDR1 NSQYPW, CDR2 LRSPGD (reference sequence).

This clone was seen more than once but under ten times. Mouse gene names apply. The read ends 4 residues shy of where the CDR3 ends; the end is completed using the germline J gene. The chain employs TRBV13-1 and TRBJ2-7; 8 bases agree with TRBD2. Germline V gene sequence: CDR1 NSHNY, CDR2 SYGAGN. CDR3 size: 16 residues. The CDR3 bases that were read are TGTGCCAGCAGTGATGCATTGGCTGGGGGGTTTTAT. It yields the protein CASSDALAGGFY. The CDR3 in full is CASSDALAGGFYEQYF.

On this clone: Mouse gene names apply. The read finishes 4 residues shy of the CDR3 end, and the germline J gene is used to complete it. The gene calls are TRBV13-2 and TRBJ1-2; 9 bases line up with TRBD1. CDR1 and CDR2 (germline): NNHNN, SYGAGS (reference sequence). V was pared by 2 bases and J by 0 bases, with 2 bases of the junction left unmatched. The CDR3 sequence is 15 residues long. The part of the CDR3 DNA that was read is TGTGCCAGCGGTGAAGGGGACAGGGCAAACTCC. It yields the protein CASGEGDRANS. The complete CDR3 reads CASGEGDRANSDYTF.

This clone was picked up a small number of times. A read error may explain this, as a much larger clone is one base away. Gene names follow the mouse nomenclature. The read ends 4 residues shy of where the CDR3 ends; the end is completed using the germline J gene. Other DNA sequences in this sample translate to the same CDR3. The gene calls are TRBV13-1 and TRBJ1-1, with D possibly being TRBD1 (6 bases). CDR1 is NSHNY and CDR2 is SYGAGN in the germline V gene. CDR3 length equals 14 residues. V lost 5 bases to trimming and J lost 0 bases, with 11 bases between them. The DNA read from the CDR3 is TGTGCCAGCAGCCCGGGACAAGCAAACACA. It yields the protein CASSPGQANT. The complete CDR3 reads CASSPGQANTEVFF.

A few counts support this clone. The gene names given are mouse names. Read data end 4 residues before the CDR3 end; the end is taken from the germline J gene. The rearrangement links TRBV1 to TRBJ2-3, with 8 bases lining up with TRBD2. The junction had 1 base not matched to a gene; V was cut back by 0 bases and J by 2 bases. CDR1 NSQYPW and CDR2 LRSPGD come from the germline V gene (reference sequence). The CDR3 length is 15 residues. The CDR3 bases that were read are TGCACCTGCAGTGCAGAACTGGGGGATGCAGAA. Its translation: CTCSAELGDAE. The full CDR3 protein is CTCSAELGDAETLYF.

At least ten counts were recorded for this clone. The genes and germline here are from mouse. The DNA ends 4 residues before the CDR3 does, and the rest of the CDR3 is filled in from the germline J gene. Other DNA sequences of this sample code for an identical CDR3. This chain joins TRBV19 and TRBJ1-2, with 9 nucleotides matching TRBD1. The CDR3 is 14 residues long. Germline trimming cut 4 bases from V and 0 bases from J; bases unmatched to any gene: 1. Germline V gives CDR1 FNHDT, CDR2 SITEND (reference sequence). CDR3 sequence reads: CASSRDRANSDYTF. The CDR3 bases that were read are TGTGCCAGCAGTCGGGACAGGGCAAACTCC.

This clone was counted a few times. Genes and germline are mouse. The sequenced CDR3 bases are TGCACCTGCAGTGCCCACAGGGGAGGGAACACA. Encoded protein: CTCSAHRGGNT. The whole CDR3 protein reads CTCSAHRGGNTEVFF. The chain combines TRBV1 with TRBJ1-1; 7 nucleotides line up with TRBD1. The read terminates 4 residues before the CDR3 end, so the remaining end is supplied by the germline J gene. Germline lookup yields CDR1 NSQYPW and CDR2 LRSPGD (reference sequence). The J segment lost 1 base and the V segment lost 3 bases, leaving 5 bases of the junction unmatched. The CDR3 spans 15 residues.

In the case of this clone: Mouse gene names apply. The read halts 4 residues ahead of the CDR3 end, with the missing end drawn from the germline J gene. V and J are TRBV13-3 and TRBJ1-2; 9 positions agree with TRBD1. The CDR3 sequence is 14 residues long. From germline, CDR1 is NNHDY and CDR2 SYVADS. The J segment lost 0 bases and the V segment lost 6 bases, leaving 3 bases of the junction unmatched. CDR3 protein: CASKGQGSNSDYTF. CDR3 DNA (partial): TGTGCCAGCAAGGGACAGGGATCAAACTCC.

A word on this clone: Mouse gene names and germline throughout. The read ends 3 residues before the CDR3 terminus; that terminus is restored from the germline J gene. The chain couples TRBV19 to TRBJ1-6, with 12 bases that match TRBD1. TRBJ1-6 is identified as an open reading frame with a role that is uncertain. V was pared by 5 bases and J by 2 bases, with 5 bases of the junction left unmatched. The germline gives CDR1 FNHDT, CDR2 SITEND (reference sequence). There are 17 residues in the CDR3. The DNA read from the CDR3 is TGTGCCAGCAGATTGGGACAGGGGGCGACCTATAATTCGCCC. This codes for CASRLGQGATYNSP. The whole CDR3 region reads CASRLGQGATYNSPLYF.

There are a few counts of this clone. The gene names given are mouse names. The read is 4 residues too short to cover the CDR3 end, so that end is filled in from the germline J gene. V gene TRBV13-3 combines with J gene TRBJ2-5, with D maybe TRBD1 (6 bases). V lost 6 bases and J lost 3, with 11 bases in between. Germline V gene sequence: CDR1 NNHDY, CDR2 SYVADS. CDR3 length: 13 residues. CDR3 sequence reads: CASMDRKQDTQYF. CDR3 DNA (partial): TGTGCCAGCATGGACAGAAAACAAGAC. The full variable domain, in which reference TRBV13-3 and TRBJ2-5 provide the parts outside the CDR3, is EAAVTQSPRSKVAVTGGKVTLSCHQTNNHDYMYWYRQDTGHGLRLIHYSYVADSTEKGDIPDGYKASRPSQENFSLILELASLSQTAVYFCASMDRKQDTQYFGPGTRLLVL.

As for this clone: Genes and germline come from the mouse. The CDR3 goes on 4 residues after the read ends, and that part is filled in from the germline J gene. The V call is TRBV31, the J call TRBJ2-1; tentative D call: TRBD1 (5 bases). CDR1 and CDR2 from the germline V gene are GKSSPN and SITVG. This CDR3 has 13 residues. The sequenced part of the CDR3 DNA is TGTGCCTGGAGTCTCGCAGGGCAGGCT. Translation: CAWSLAGQA. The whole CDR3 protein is CAWSLAGQAEQFF.

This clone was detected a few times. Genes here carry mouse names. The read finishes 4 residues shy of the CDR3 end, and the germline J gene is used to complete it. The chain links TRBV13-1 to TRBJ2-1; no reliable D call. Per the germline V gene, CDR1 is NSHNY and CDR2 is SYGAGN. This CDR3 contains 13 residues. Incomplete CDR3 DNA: TGTGCCAGCAGTGATGCGGCACAGGCT. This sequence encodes CASSDAAQA. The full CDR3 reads CASSDAAQAEQFF.

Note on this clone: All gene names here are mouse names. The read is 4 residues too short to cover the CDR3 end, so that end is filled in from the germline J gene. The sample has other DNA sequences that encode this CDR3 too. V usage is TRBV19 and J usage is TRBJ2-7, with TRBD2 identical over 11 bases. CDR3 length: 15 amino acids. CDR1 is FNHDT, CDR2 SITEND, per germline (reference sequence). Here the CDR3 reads CASSILGTGGYEQYF. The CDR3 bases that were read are TGTGCCAGCAGTATACTCGGGACTGGGGGTTAT.

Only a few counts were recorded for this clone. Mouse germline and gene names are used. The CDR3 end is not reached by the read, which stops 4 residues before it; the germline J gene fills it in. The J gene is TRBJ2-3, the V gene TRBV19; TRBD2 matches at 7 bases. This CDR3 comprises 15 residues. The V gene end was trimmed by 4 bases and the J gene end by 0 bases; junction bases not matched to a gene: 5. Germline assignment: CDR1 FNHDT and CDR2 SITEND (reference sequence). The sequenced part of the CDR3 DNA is TGTGCCAGCAGTGTCTGGGGGTATAGTGCAGAA. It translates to CASSVWGYSAE. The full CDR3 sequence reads CASSVWGYSAETLYF.

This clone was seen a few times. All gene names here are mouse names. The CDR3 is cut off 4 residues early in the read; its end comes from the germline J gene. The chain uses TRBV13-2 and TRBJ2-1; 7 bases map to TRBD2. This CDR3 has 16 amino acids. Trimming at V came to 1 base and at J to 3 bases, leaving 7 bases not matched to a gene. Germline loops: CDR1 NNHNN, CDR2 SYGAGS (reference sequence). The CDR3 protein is CASGDTKDWSYAEQFF. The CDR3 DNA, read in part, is TGTGCCAGCGGTGATACAAAGGACTGGTCCTATGCT.

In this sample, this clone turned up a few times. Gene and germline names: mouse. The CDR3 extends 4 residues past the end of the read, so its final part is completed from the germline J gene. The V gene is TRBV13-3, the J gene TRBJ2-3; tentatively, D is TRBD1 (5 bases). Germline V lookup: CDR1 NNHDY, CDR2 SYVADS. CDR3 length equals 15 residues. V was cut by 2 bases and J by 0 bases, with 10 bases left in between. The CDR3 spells CASSERTPSAETLYF. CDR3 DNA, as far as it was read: TGTGCCAGCAGTGAGCGGACACCTAGTGCAGAA.

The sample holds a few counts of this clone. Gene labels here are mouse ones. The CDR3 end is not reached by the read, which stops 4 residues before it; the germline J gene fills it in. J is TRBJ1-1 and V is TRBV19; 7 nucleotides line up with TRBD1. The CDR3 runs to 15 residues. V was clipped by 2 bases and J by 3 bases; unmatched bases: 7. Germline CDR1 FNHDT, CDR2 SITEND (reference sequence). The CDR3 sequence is CASSIYRGLDTEVFF. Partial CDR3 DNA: TGTGCCAGCAGTATCTATAGGGGGCTGGACACA.

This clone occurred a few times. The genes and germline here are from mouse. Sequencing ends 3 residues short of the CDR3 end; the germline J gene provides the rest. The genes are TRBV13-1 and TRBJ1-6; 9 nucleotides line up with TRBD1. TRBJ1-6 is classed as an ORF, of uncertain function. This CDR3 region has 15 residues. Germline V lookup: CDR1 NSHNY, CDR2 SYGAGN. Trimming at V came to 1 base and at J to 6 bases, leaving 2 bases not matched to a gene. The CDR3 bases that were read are TGTGCCAGCAGTGATACAGGGGGCTCTAATTCGCCC. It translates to CASSDTGGSNSP. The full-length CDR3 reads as CASSDTGGSNSPLYF.